This entry concerns a single T cell receptor beta chain. As yet, its antigen is unknown. The data derive from a study of human T cells and chemical hapten exposure. Across the study: Small pooled library volume differences mainly caused per-sample TCR yield variation.

The time point denotes: patch test 1, 2 weeks after DPC sensitization. As to treatment: therapeutic diphenylcyclopropenone sensitization with weekly scalp DPC. Attachment of unique molecular identifiers to individual cDNA molecules was performed in the library. TCRdb used MiXCR to reprocess the RACE reads, holding one entry per CDR3 protein. The sample yields around 75,000 distinct CDR3 sequences, 10% to 15% seen once. Regarding the study as a whole: The immune response of these alopecia patients might not match healthy individuals'.

Germline V lookup: CDR1 ENHRY, CDR2 SYGVKD. The length of the CDR3 is 14 residues. Trimming shortened V by 4 bases and J by 4 bases, and 11 bases separated the two germline ends. The clonotype was recovered from a woman aged 55-69 years with alopecia areata. Some clones in this sample may be carry-over from other donors' samples. J is TRBJ1-3 and V is TRBV10-3, with D unclear. The sample here was whole blood, taken in connection with sensitization to the hapten diphenylcyclopropenone (DPC). DNA of the CDR3: TGTGCCATCAGTGGAGGACCCGGGGGAAACACCATATATTTT. This translates into CAISGGPGGNTIYF.